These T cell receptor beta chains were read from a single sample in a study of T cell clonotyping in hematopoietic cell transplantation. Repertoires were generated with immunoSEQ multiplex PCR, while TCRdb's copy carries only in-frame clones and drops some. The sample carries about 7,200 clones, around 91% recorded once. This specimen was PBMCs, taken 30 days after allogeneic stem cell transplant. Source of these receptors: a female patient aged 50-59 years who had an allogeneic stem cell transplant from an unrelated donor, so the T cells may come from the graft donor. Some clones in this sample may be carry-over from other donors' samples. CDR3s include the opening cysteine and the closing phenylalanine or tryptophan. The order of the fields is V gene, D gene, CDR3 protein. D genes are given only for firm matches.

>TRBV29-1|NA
CSVAGPTRIHEQYF
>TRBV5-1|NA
CASSYDRLSYNEQFF
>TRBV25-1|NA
CASTTGDTQYF
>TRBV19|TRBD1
CASSDPGQGGSETQYF
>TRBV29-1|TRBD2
CSVLAGAVTDTQYF
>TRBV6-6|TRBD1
CASSLLQGAVNYGYTF
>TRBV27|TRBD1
CASSLSGQGYGYTF
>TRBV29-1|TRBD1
CSVGRDRGYGYTF
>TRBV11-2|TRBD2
CASSLTTGLAFYEQFF
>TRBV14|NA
CASSQSPEQPQHF